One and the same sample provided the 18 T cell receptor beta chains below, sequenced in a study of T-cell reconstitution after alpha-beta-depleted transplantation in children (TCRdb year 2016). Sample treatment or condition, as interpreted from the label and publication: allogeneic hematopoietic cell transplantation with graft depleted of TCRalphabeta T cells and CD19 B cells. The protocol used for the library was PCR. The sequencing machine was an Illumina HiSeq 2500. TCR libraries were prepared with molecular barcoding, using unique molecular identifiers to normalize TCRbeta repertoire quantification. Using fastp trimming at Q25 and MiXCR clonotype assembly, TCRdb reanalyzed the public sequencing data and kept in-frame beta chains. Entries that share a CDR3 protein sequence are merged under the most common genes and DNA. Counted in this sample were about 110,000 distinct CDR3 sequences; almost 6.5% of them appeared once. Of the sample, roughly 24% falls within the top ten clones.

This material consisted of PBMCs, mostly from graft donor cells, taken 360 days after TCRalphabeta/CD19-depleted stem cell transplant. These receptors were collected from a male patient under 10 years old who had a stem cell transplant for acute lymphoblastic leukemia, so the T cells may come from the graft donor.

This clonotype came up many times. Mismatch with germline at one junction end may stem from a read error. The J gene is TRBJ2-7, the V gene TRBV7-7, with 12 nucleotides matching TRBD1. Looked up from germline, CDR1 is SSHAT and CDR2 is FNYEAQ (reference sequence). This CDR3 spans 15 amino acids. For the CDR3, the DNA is TGTGCTAGCAGCTTTAAGCGGGACAGGGGGCGCGAGCAGTACTTC. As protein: CASSFKRDRGREQYF.

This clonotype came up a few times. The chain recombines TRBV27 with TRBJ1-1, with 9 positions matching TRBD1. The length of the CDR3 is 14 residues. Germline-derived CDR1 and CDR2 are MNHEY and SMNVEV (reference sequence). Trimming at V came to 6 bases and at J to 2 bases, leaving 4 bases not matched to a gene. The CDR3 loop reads CASRRQGVNTEAFF. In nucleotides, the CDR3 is TGTGCCAGCAGGAGACAGGGGGTAAACACTGAAGCTTTCTTT.

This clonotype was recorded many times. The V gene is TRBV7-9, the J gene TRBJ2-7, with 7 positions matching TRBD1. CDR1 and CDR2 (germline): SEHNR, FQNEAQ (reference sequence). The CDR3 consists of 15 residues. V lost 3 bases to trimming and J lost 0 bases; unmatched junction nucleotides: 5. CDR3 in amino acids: CASSFEQGSSYEQYF. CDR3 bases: TGTGCCAGCAGCTTCGAACAGGGGAGCTCCTACGAGCAGTACTTC.

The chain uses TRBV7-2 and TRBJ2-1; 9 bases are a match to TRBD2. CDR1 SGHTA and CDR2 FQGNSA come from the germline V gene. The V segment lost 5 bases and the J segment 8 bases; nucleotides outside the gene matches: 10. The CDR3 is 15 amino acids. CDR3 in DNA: TGTGCCAGCAGCCTCAGGCGGGGGGGGCCCGATGAGCAGTTCTTC. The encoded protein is CASSLRRGGPDEQFF. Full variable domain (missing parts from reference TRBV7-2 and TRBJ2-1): GAGVSQSPSNKVTEKGKDVELRCDPISGHTALYWYRQSLGQGLEFLIYFQGNSAPDKSGLPSDRFSAERTGGSVSTLTIQRTQQEDSAVYLCASSLRRGGPDEQFFGPGTRLTVL.

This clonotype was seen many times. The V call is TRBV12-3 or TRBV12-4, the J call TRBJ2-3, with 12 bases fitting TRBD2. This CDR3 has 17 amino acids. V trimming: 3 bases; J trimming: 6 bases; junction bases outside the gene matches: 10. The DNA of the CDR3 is TGTGCCAGCAGTTTGGGCAGGACTAGCGGGAAACGCGATACGCAGTATTTT. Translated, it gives CASSLGRTSGKRDTQYF.

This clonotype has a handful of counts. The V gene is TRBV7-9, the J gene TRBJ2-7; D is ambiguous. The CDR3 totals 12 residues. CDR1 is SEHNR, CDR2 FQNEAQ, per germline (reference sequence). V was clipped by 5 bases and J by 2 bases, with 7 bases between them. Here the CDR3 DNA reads TGTGCCAGCAGCCCGACCCCCTACGAGCAGTACTTC. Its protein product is CASSPTPYEQYF.

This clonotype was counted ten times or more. The CDR3 protein is CASTLGGPGELFF. CDR3 DNA: TGTGCCAGCACCTTGGGAGGCCCCGGGGAGCTGTTTTTT. V usage is TRBV12-3 or TRBV12-4 and J usage is TRBJ2-2, with D possibly TRBD2 on 6 matching bases. The CDR3 runs to 13 residues. The V end lost 7 bases, the J end lost 6 bases, and 12 bases lay between the germline ends.

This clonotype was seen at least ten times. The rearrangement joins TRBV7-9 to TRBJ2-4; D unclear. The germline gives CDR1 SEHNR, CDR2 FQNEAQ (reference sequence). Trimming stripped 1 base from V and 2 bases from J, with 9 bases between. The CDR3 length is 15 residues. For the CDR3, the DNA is TGTGCCAGCAGCTTAGGATCGGTCCCCAAAAACATTCAGTACTTC. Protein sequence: CASSLGSVPKNIQYF.

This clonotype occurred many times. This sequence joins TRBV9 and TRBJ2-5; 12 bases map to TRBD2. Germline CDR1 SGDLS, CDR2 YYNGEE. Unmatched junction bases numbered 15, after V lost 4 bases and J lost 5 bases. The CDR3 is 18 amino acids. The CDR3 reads CASSSVARLAGASETQYF. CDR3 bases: TGTGCCAGCAGCAGCGTAGCGAGACTAGCGGGAGCCAGTGAGACCCAGTACTTC.

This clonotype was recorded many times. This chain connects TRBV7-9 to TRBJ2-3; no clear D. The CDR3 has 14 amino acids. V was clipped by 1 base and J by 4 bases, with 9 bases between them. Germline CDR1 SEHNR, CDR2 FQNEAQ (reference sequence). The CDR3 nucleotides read TGTGCCAGCAGCTTAGTCGGTAGGGCAGATACGCAGTATTTT. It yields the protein CASSLVGRADTQYF.

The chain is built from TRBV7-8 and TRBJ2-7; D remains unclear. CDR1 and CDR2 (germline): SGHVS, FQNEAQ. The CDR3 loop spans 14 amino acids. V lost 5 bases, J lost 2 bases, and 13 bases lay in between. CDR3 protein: CASSPGLPAYEQYF. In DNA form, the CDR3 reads TGTGCCAGCAGCCCCGGGCTCCCCGCCTACGAGCAGTACTTC.

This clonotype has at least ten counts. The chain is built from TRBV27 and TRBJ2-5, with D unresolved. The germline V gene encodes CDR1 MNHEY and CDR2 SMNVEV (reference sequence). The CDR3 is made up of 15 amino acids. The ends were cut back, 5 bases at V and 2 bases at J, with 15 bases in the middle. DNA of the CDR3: TGTGCCAGCAGTGTCACCTGGGGAACACAAGAGACCCAGTACTTC. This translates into CASSVTWGTQETQYF.

The CDR3 DNA reads as TGTGCCAGCAGCAATCGGGGCATCCTTAGGGAGCAGTACTTC. Residues: CASSNRGILREQYF. The chain links TRBV7-6 to TRBJ2-7; D is possibly TRBD1 or TRBD2 (5 bases each). V was trimmed by 5 bases and J by 7 bases, leaving 18 bases between them. The germline gives CDR1 SGHVS, CDR2 FNYEAQ. The CDR3 has 14 residues.

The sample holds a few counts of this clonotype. CDR3 amino acids: CASSYSLRTGTYEQYF. The CDR3 bases are TGTGCCAGCAGTTACTCGCTACGGACAGGGACCTACGAGCAGTACTTC. The chain links TRBV6-5 to TRBJ2-7; 8 bases are a match to TRBD1. The CDR3 runs 16 residues. V was pared by 0 bases and J by 2 bases, with 6 bases of the junction left unmatched. CDR1 MNHEY and CDR2 SVGAGI come from the germline V gene.

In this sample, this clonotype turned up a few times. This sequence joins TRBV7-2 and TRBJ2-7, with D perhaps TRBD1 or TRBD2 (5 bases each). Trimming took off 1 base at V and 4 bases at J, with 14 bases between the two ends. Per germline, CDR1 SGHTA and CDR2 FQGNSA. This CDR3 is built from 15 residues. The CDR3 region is CASSLGLRGRYEQYF. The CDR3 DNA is TGTGCCAGCAGCTTAGGTCTTAGGGGACGGTACGAGCAGTACTTC.

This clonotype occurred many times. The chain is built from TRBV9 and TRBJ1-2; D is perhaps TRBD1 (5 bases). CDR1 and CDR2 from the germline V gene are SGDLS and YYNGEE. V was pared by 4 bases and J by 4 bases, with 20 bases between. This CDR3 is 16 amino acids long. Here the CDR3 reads CASSKPWGEPFYGYTF. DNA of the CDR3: TGTGCCAGCAGCAAGCCATGGGGGGAACCTTTCTATGGCTACACCTTC.

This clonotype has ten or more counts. CDR3 nucleotides: TGTGCCACCAGTGATGGGGGCTTCTACACCTTC. This gives the protein CATSDGGFYTF. The chain combines TRBV24-1 with TRBJ1-2; possible D gene TRBD1, 6 bases. This CDR3 contains 11 residues. V lost 3 bases, J lost 10 bases, and 8 bases lay in between. The germline gives CDR1 KGHDR, CDR2 SFDVKD.

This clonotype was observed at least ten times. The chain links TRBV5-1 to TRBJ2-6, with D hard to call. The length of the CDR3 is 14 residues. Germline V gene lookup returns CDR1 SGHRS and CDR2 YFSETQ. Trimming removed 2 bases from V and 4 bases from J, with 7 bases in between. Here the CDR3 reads CASSFFPGANVLTF. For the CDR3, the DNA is TGCGCCAGCAGCTTTTTTCCCGGGGCCAACGTCCTGACTTTC.